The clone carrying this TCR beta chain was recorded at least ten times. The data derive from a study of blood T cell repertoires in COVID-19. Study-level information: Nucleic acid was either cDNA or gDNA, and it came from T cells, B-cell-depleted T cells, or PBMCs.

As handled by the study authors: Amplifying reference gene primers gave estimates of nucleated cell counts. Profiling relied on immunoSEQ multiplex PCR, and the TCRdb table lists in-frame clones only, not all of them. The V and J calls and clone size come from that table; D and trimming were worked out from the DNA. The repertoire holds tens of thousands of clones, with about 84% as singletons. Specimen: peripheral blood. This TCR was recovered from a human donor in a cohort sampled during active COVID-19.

The chain's CDR3 is CAISPGGHEQYF. The DNA of the CDR3 is TGTGCCATCAGCCCAGGGGGCCACGAGCAGTACTTC. The V gene is TRBV10-3, the J gene TRBJ2-7, with TRBD1 matching 8 bases. This CDR3 is built from 12 residues. Trimming took 6 bases from V and 5 from J; bases not matched to a gene: 3. Germline CDR1 is ENHRY and CDR2 is SYGVKD.